The 30 T cell receptor beta chains reported below all come from one sample, sequenced in a study of blood T cells in healthy people across ages. PCR was performed a second time for 7 to 11 cycles using a sample-barcoded 5' primer and a J-beta primer mix. From the 5' RACE reads, TCRdb called clonotypes with MiXCR, one entry per CDR3 protein. The profile covers approximately 800,000 distinct CDR3 sequences, with about 46% appearing a single time and about a sixth taken by the ten largest. Material for sequencing was blood. All receptors derive from a man older than 75 in good health.

The rearrangement joins TRBV7-3 to TRBJ2-1; D is ambiguous. Germline-derived CDR1 and CDR2 are SGHTA and FQGTGA. This CDR3 spans 14 amino acids. Trimming shortened V by 2 bases and J by 3 bases, and 8 bases separated the two germline ends. The CDR3, as DNA: TGTGCCAGCAGCTTACGACACAACTACAATGAGCAGTTCTTC. It is translated as CASSLRHNYNEQFF.

The chain links TRBV7-3 to TRBJ2-1; D is unresolved. The CDR3 contains 15 residues. Germline V gene sequence: CDR1 SGHTA, CDR2 FQGTGA. V was shortened by 0 bases and J by 4 bases, with 10 bases between the two germline ends. The CDR3 loop is CASSLTIARYNEQFF. CDR3 nucleotides: TGTGCCAGCAGCTTAACGATCGCCAGGTACAATGAGCAGTTCTTC. Full variable domain (outside the CDR3, taken from reference TRBV7-3 and TRBJ2-1): GAGVSQTPSNKVTEKGKYVELRCDPISGHTALYWYRQSLGQGPEFLIYFQGTGAADDSGLPNDRFFAVRPEGSVSTLKIQRTERGDSAVYLCASSLTIARYNEQFFGPGTRLTVL.

The chain combines TRBV5-1 with TRBJ2-7; perhaps TRBD1 as D (6 bases). V lost 1 base and J lost 2, with 16 bases in between. Looked up from germline, CDR1 is SGHRS and CDR2 is YFSETQ. The CDR3 covers 16 residues. The CDR3 DNA is TGCGCCAGCAGCTTGTCCGAGGACAGTGGGGCCTACGAGCAGTACTTC. Translation: CASSLSEDSGAYEQYF.

Many counts were recorded for this clonotype. The genes are TRBV4-2 and TRBJ2-3; 9 nucleotides line up with TRBD2. Germline-derived CDR1 and CDR2 are LGHNA and YNFKEQ. CDR3 size: 16 residues. The V and J ends lost 4 bases and 4 bases, in that order; junction bases with no gene match: 9. The DNA for the CDR3 is TGTGCCAGCAGCCCACCCACGCGGGAGGGGTCAGATACGCAGTATTTT. Its protein is CASSPPTREGSDTQYF.

The chain is built from TRBV24-1 and TRBJ2-4; 9 bases line up with TRBD1. Germline V CDR1 and CDR2: KGHDR, SFDVKD. Unmatched junction bases numbered 9, after V lost 3 bases and J lost 7 bases. The CDR3 covers 16 residues. CDR3 in DNA: TGTGCCACCAGTGATCCAGGGACAGGGCCGTCTAACATTCAGTACTTC. Translation: CATSDPGTGPSNIQYF.

Here the CDR3 reads CASGIGDRGYEQFF. The CDR3 bases are TGTGCTAGTGGAATAGGGGACAGGGGCTACGAGCAGTTCTTC. The rearrangement links TRBV12-5 to TRBJ2-1; 10 positions match TRBD1. Germline V gene sequence: CDR1 LGHNT, CDR2 FRNRAP. There are 14 residues in the CDR3. V lost 6 bases to trimming and J lost 10 bases; unmatched junction nucleotides: 9.

This clonotype was detected a few times. This sequence joins TRBV29-1 and TRBJ2-7; a possible D gene is TRBD1 (5 bases). The V end lost 4 bases, the J end lost 4 bases, and 8 bases lay between the germline ends. The germline gives CDR1 SQVTM, CDR2 ANQGSEA. The CDR3 spans 11 residues. The CDR3 DNA reads as TGCAGCGTTGGACAGTATTACGAGCAGTACTTC. Encoded protein: CSVGQYYEQYF.

This sequence joins TRBV29-1 and TRBJ2-1; 7 nucleotides match TRBD2. CDR3 size: 14 residues. J was trimmed by 3 bases and V by 3 bases; bases with no gene match: 5. Looked up from germline, CDR1 is SQVTM and CDR2 is ANQGSEA. This CDR3 is CSVESREGYNEQFF. CDR3 sequence (DNA): TGCAGCGTTGAGTCCAGGGAGGGCTACAATGAGCAGTTCTTC.

This chain connects TRBV20-1 to TRBJ2-7; TRBD2 agrees at 11 bases. J lost 7 bases, V lost 5 bases, and 13 bases had no gene match. Germline CDR1 and CDR2: DFQATT and SNEGSKA (reference sequence). The CDR3 has 15 residues. The CDR3 loop reads CSARNSGRANNEQYF. CDR3 nucleotide sequence: TGCAGTGCTCGAAATAGCGGGAGGGCCAACAATGAGCAGTACTTC.

This clonotype was seen a few times. The V call is TRBV6-6, the J call TRBJ2-7; D might be TRBD2 (5 bases). The germline V gene has CDR1 MNHNY and CDR2 SVGAGI (reference sequence). This CDR3 contains 16 residues. V was pared by 0 bases and J by 0 bases, with 12 bases between. The CDR3 is CASSYSKAGSSYEQYF. DNA for the CDR3: TGTGCCAGCAGTTACTCGAAGGCGGGTAGCTCCTACGAGCAGTACTTC.

The gene calls are TRBV30 and TRBJ2-1, with 8 bases aligning to TRBD1. Germline CDR1 is GTSNPN and CDR2 is SVGIG (reference sequence). Trimming took 3 bases from V and 10 from J; bases not matched to a gene: 11. CDR3 length equals 14 residues. This chain's CDR3 is CAWRGQGSLGEQFF. The CDR3 nucleotides read TGTGCCTGGAGAGGACAGGGTTCCTTGGGCGAGCAGTTCTTC.

The chain uses TRBV5-1 and TRBJ2-7; 9 nucleotides match TRBD2. The V and J ends lost 2 bases and 2 bases, in that order; junction bases with no gene match: 8. The CDR3 is made up of 16 amino acids. Germline V gives CDR1 SGHRS, CDR2 YFSETQ. The CDR3: CASSLASGTLPYEQYF. CDR3 DNA sequence: TGCGCCAGCAGCTTAGCTAGCGGGACCCTTCCCTACGAGCAGTACTTC.

The chain employs TRBV10-3 and TRBJ2-1; TRBD2 matches at 11 bases. The junction had 7 bases not matched to a gene; V was cut back by 4 bases and J by 8 bases. The CDR3 loop spans 15 amino acids. CDR1 is ENHRY and CDR2 is SYGVKD in the germline V gene. The CDR3 sequence is CAISAVAGGPYEQFF. CDR3 DNA sequence: TGTGCCATCAGTGCCGTAGCGGGAGGGCCGTATGAGCAGTTCTTC.

This clonotype was observed a few times. The chain links TRBV5-1 to TRBJ2-1; no clear D. Germline CDR1 reads SGHRS; CDR2 reads YFSETQ. The CDR3 covers 15 residues. The ends were cut back, 1 base at V and 1 base at J, with 9 bases in the middle. CDR3 loop: CASSLSSVSYNEQFF. CDR3 DNA sequence: TGCGCCAGCAGCTTGAGCTCTGTGTCCTACAATGAGCAGTTCTTC.

This clonotype was counted a few times. V is TRBV27 and J is TRBJ2-2; 10 bases map to TRBD2. The CDR3 is 18 residues long. With V trimmed by 2 bases and J by 1 base, 7 bases remained unmatched. Germline CDR1 reads MNHEY; CDR2 reads SMNVEV (reference sequence). The DNA for the CDR3 is TGTGCCAGCAGTTTACGCGGTGCTAGCGGGGGGAACACCGGGGAGCTGTTTTTT. Its translation is CASSLRGASGGNTGELFF.

About this clonotype: The conserved final phenylalanine or tryptophan is absent from the CDR3, which likely points to a read error. The CDR3 sequence: CAGGAHYEQYY. CDR3 DNA: TGTGCCGGCGGGGCCCACTACGAGCAGTACTAC. The J gene is TRBJ2-5, the V gene TRBV2; tentative D call: TRBD2 (6 bases). The end of the DNA fits TRBJ2-7 better, so the J call may be wrong. The germline V gene encodes CDR1 SNHLY and CDR2 FYNNEI. The CDR3 consists of 11 residues.

The chain has TRBV12-3 or TRBV12-4 and TRBJ2-1; 8 nucleotides line up with TRBD2. The CDR3 has 15 residues. With V trimmed by 3 bases and J by 4 bases, 5 bases remained unmatched. In DNA, the CDR3 is TGTGCCAGCAGTTTTGGACGGGAGGGATACAATGAGCAGTTCTTC. It codes for CASSFGREGYNEQFF.

V and J are TRBV5-8 and TRBJ2-3, with TRBD2 identical over 7 bases. Germline CDR1 and CDR2: SGHTS and YDEGEE. The CDR3 spans 16 residues. V was pared by 0 bases and J by 6 bases, with 10 bases of the junction left unmatched. CDR3 DNA sequence: TGTGCCAGCAGCTTGGGTGCGGGGAGGGCCGCTGATACGCAGTATTTT. This codes for CASSLGAGRAADTQYF.

This clonotype has at least ten counts. The rearrangement links TRBV29-1 to TRBJ2-5; possible D gene TRBD1, 5 bases. This CDR3 has 13 residues. V was clipped by 2 bases and J by 4 bases, with 11 bases between them. Germline-derived CDR1 and CDR2 are SQVTM and ANQGSEA. The CDR3 reads CSVEIGVGETQYF. CDR3 bases: TGCAGCGTTGAAATAGGGGTGGGAGAGACCCAGTACTTC.

This clonotype was counted a few times. This chain links TRBV12-3 or TRBV12-4 with TRBJ2-7; 9 bases fit TRBD2. The CDR3 has 15 residues. V was clipped by 5 bases and J by 3 bases; unmatched bases: 8. The CDR3 sequence is CASSPGLATFYEQYF. Written as DNA, the CDR3 is TGTGCCAGCAGTCCCGGACTAGCGACCTTCTACGAGCAGTACTTC.

This clonotype showed up just once. Mismatch with germline at one junction end may stem from a read error. This rearrangement joins TRBV7-7 to TRBJ2-3; 7 nucleotides align to TRBD2. Germline lookup yields CDR1 SSHAT and CDR2 FNYEAQ (reference sequence). This CDR3 is 17 amino acids long. The DNA for the CDR3 is TGTGCTAGCAGCCCCCAGGCGGTGGGAGGGGGCACAGATACGCAGTATTTT. Protein: CASSPQAVGGGTDTQYF.

The chain uses TRBV10-3 and TRBJ2-1; D might be TRBD2 (5 bases). This CDR3 comprises 14 residues. Looked up from germline, CDR1 is ENHRY and CDR2 is SYGVKD. V dropped 4 bases and J dropped 13 bases, with 20 bases sitting between them. The CDR3 DNA follows: TGTGCCATCAGTGGGAATGGAGGAGGAGAGACCCAGTTCTTC. It codes for CAISGNGGGETQFF.

The chain joins TRBV6-6 to TRBJ1-2, with TRBD1 matching 10 bases. CDR3 length: 13 amino acids. Germline V gene sequence: CDR1 MNHNY, CDR2 SVGAGI (reference sequence). Losses at the gene ends were 6 bases for V and 8 bases for J; bases not matched to a gene: 6. In DNA, the CDR3 is TGTGCCAGCAGGGACAGGGGGAGTGAGGGCTACACCTTC. Translation: CASRDRGSEGYTF.

With respect to this clonotype: Since a much larger clone is just one base distant, this may be a read error. The chain carries TRBV20-1 and TRBJ2-1, with 9 positions matching TRBD2. The germline gives CDR1 DFQATT, CDR2 SNEGSKA (reference sequence). The V segment lost 3 bases and the J segment 10 bases; nucleotides outside the gene matches: 7. The CDR3 totals 13 residues. CDR3 DNA sequence: TGCAGTGCTAGTGCGGGGGGGGACTACGAGCAGTTCTTC. It yields the protein CSASAGGDYEQFF.

V usage is TRBV6-2 or TRBV6-3 and J usage is TRBJ2-7, with D perhaps given as TRBD1 or TRBD2 (7 bases each). CDR1 and CDR2 (germline): MNHEY, SVGEGT. The germline V and J ends were trimmed by 6 bases and 2 bases, with 14 bases remaining between them. This CDR3 has 14 residues. Written as DNA, the CDR3 is TGTGCCAGCAGGGAGCGGGACAGAGCCTACGAGCAGTACTTC. Residues: CASRERDRAYEQYF.

As for this clonotype: This may be a read error, as it is one base from a much larger clone. The DNA is left out, because the CDR3 cannot be placed on it with certainty; the CDR3 is given as TCRdb lists it. This chain connects TRBV29-1 to TRBJ2-1; TRBD1 is taken as the D call from the table, unchecked against the DNA. 14 amino acids form the CDR3, both terminal residues included. CDR1 and CDR2 from the germline V gene are SQVTM and ANQGSEA. CDR3 region: CSVGGGSSYNERFF.

V is TRBV28 and J is TRBJ2-5; 7 bases agree with TRBD1. The germline gives CDR1 MDHEN, CDR2 SYDVKM. The CDR3 loop spans 15 amino acids. V lost 3 bases to trimming and J lost 11 bases; unmatched junction nucleotides: 15. The DNA of the CDR3 is TGTGCCAGCAGTTTCGGACAGGCAAACTACAATGAGCAGTACTTC. This encodes CASSFGQANYNEQYF.

This chain links TRBV14 with TRBJ2-7; TRBD1 might be the D (5 bases). The CDR3 runs to 13 residues. Germline lookup yields CDR1 SGHDN and CDR2 FVKESK. Trimming left V 1 base short and J 5 bases short, with 9 bases between. The DNA of the CDR3 is TGTGCCAGCAGCCAAGTTCAGGGCCACGAGCAGTACTTC. This gives the protein CASSQVQGHEQYF.

This chain connects TRBV5-1 to TRBJ1-1; 7 bases match TRBD1. The trim removed 4 bases at V and 0 bases at J, leaving 6 bases unmatched. Per the germline V gene, CDR1 is SGHRS and CDR2 is YFSETQ. The CDR3 is 15 amino acids. The DNA of the CDR3 is TGCGCCAGCAGCCCGACGGGACAGATGAACACTGAAGCTTTCTTT. The encoded protein is CASSPTGQMNTEAFF.

A single count supports this clonotype. The J gene is TRBJ1-4, the V gene TRBV15, with 8 bases that match TRBD1. J gave up 8 bases and V 6 bases, and 8 bases lay outside the gene matches. This CDR3 contains 14 residues. CDR1 and CDR2 (germline): LNHNV, YYDKDF (reference sequence). The CDR3 DNA is TGTGCCACCAGTGCGACAGGGGCTTCGGAAAAACTGTTTTTT. This translates into CATSATGASEKLFF. The variable domain in full, completed from reference TRBV15 and TRBJ1-4, reads DAMVIQNPRYQVTQFGKPVTLSCSQTLNHNVMYWYQQKSSQAPKLLFHYYDKDFNNEADTPDNFQSRRPNTSFCFLDIRSPGLGDTAMYLCATSATGASEKLFFGSGTQLSVL.